This T cell receptor (beta chain) was documented in a study of T cell responses to AZD1222 COVID-19 vaccine. Findings of the study overall: Donors were chiefly white British, with a greater number of females, and clonal diversity was perhaps underestimated. CD4 TCRs associated with vaccination spanned spike, dominating at 160-218 and 743-854.

V was pared by 0 bases and J by 6 bases, with 16 bases between. Germline-derived CDR1 and CDR2 are MNHEY and SVGEGT. The CDR3 length is 16 residues. Regarding this clone: Its antigen is still unknown.

The data were produced by immunoSEQ multiplex PCR, yet TCRdb's version contains in-frame clones alone and is incomplete. The sample includes under 85,000 clones, about nine tenths seen only once; the top ten take 3.3%. The rearrangement uses TRBV6-2 or TRBV6-3 and TRBJ2-3; a weak D match, TRBD1 (6 bases). This sequence originates from an adult who received the AZD1222 COVID-19 vaccine. The sequences come from peripheral blood, collected 28 days after the second AZD1222 dose. The CDR3 spells CASSYSRTVQSDTQYF. CDR3 coding DNA: TGTGCCAGCAGTTACTCCCGGACAGTGCAATCGGATACGCAGTATTTT.